A selection of T cell receptor beta chains follows, all from one sample in a study of T-cell reconstitution after alpha-beta-depleted transplantation in children. TCRdb ran MiXCR on the PCR reads and lists one entry per CDR3 protein. The sample records about 230,000 distinct CDR3 sequences, approximately 12% being singletons. The material sequenced was PBMCs from the stem cell graft donor, taken from the stem cell graft. Receptor source: a human donor who donated a stem cell graft to a child with acute lymphoblastic leukemia. CDR3s include the opening cysteine and the closing phenylalanine or tryptophan. D genes are given only for firm matches. Part of the rows lack a size; the others show once, few, many or a class for expanded clones.

D gene,J gene,clone size,V gene,CDR3 protein,CDR3 DNA
TRBD1,TRBJ1-4,many,TRBV27,CASSLSFRQGRTPSSNEKLFF,TGTGCCAGCAGTTTGTCTTTCCGACAGGGGCGGACACCTTCCTCTAATGAAAAACTGTTTTTT
NA,TRBJ1-3,NA,TRBV4-3,CASSQDQGRGNTIYF,TGCGCCAGCAGCCAAGATCAGGGGAGAGGAAACACCATATATTTT
NA,TRBJ1-6,many,TRBV12-3/TRBV12-4,CASRAAAVYNSPLHF,TGTGCCAGCAGGGCGGCCGCAGTCTATAATTCACCCCTCCACTTT
NA,TRBJ1-1,many,TRBV5-1,CASSFSGTSAEAFF,TGCGCCAGCAGCTTCTCCGGAACGTCGGCCGAAGCTTTCTTT
NA,TRBJ1-5,NA,TRBV7-6,CASSLANYQPQHF,TGTGCCAGCAGCTTAGCCAACTATCAGCCCCAGCATTTT
NA,TRBJ2-1,many,TRBV12-3/TRBV12-4,CASSPGGGFDNEQFF,TGTGCCAGCAGCCCAGGCGGGGGCTTCGACAATGAGCAGTTCTTC
TRBD1,TRBJ2-7,many,TRBV7-9,CASSFARTGAHEQYF,TGTGCCAGCAGCTTTGCAAGGACAGGGGCCCACGAGCAGTACTTC
NA,TRBJ2-2,many,TRBV6-5,CASSYSKIYTAGELFF,TGTGCCAGCAGTTACTCGAAAATTTATACGGCCGGGGAGCTGTTTTTT
NA,TRBJ2-1,NA,TRBV4-1,CASSQEPPSSRRYNEQFF,TGCGCCAGCAGCCAAGAACCCCCTTCTAGCAGACGTTACAATGAGCAGTTCTTC
NA,TRBJ1-6,many,TRBV6-2/TRBV6-3,CASSYNRNSPLHF,TGTGCCAGCAGTTACAACAGGAATTCACCCCTCCACTTT
NA,TRBJ2-7,many,TRBV27,CASSFQEGNEQYF,TGTGCCAGCAGTTTTCAGGAGGGCAACGAGCAGTACTTC
NA,TRBJ2-4,many,TRBV5-1,CASRINILAKNIQYF,TGCGCCAGCAGGATTAACATTCTAGCCAAAAACATTCAGTACTTC
TRBD2,TRBJ2-7,many,TRBV20-1,CSARDGDRLAVTYEQYF,TGCAGTGCTAGAGATGGTGATAGACTAGCGGTCACCTACGAGCAGTACTTC
TRBD2,TRBJ2-1,many,TRBV6-5,CASSHTGSGSDNEQFF,TGTGCCAGCAGTCACACCGGTAGCGGGTCTGACAATGAGCAGTTCTTC
TRBD1,TRBJ1-3,NA,TRBV5-1,CASSLFSGTAGDTIYF,TGCGCCAGCAGCCTGTTCTCCGGGACAGCAGGGGACACCATATATTTT
NA,TRBJ2-3,many,TRBV7-9,CASSLLEALTDTQYF,TGTGCCAGCAGCCTCTTGGAGGCACTCACAGATACGCAGTATTTT
NA,TRBJ1-2,many,TRBV10-3,CAISESRQYNGYTF,TGTGCCATCAGTGAGTCTCGGCAGTATAATGGCTACACCTTC
TRBD2,TRBJ2-1,many,TRBV6-1,CASRPMGLAGGPAYNEQFF,TGTGCCAGCAGGCCGATGGGACTAGCGGGGGGTCCCGCATACAATGAGCAGTTCTTC
NA,TRBJ2-2,many,TRBV28,CASSTPTGELFF,TGTGCCAGCAGTACCCCTACCGGGGAGCTGTTTTTT
TRBD1,TRBJ1-3,many,TRBV6-5,CASSYFPTGPGNTIYF,TGTGCCAGCAGTTACTTCCCGACAGGGCCTGGAAACACCATATATTTT
TRBD1,TRBJ2-5,many,TRBV28,CASSQDLTGGGETQYF,TGTGCCAGCAGTCAGGACCTTACAGGGGGCGGAGAGACCCAGTACTTC
NA,TRBJ1-5,many,TRBV10-3,CAISESSGIEPQHF,TGTGCCATCAGTGAGTCTTCGGGGATTGAGCCCCAGCATTTT
NA,TRBJ2-2,many,TRBV9,CASSVAGTVNTGELFF,TGTGCCAGCAGCGTAGCTGGGACCGTCAACACCGGGGAGCTGTTTTTT
TRBD2,TRBJ2-3,many,TRBV6-5,CASGLAGGRDTQYF,TGTGCCAGCGGACTAGCGGGGGGGCGGGATACGCAGTATTTT
NA,TRBJ2-6,NA,TRBV6-1,CASSGDFSGANVLTF,TGTGCCAGCAGTGGTGATTTCTCTGGGGCCAACGTCCTGACTTTC
NA,TRBJ2-2,few,TRBV11-1,CASSSTDFGLAKNTGELFF,TGTGCCAGCAGCTCCACGGATTTTGGGCTAGCGAAGAACACCGGGGAGCTGTTTTTT
NA,TRBJ2-6,many,TRBV6-2/TRBV6-3,CASSYARDVSGANVLTF,TGTGCCAGCAGTTATGCAAGGGATGTCTCTGGGGCCAACGTCCTGACTTTC
TRBD1,TRBJ1-1,many,TRBV12-3/TRBV12-4,CASTLETGFTEAFF,TGTGCCAGCACCCTTGAGACAGGGTTCACTGAAGCTTTCTTT
NA,TRBJ2-1,many,TRBV6-5,CASKRLEGNEQFF,TGTGCCAGCAAACGGCTAGAAGGCAATGAGCAGTTCTTC